The present entry profiles one TCR beta chain with its context. The data derive from a study of T cell changes during pregnancy in multiple sclerosis. J gave up 6 bases and V 4 bases, and 3 bases lay outside the gene matches. This CDR3 spans 13 amino acids. The germline V gene has CDR1 SGHTA and CDR2 FQGNSA. Assay: immunoSEQ multiplex PCR; the TCRdb copy retains only in-frame clones and omits some. This sample carries fewer than 85,000 clones, almost 95% of them seen once, and the ten largest clones take approximately 2.2%. The sequence came from a female donor with multiple sclerosis, enrolled in a pregnancy study. Here the sequenced sample was peripheral blood, taken before pregnancy. This chain uses TRBV7-2 with TRBJ1-5, with 7 positions matching TRBD1. The CDR3 sequence: CASSSQGGQPQHF. Written as DNA, the CDR3 is TGTGCCAGCAGCTCCCAGGGGGGTCAGCCCCAGCATTTT.